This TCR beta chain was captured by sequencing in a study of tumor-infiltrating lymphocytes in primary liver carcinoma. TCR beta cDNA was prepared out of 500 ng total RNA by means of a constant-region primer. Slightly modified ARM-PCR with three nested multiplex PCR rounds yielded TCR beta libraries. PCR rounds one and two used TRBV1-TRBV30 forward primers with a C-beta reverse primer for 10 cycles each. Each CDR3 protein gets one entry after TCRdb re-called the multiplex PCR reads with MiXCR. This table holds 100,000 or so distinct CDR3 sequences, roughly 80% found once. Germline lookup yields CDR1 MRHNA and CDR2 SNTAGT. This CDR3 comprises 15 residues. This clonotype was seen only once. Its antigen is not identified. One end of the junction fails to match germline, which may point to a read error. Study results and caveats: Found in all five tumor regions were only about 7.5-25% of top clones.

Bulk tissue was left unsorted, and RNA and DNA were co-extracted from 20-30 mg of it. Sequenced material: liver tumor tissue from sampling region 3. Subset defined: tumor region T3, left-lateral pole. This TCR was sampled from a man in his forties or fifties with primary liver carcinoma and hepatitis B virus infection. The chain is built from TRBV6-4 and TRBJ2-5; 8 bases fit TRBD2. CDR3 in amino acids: CASDRNSGTEETQYF. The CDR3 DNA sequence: TGCGCCAGTGACAGGAATAGCGGGACGGAAGAGACCCAGTACTTC.